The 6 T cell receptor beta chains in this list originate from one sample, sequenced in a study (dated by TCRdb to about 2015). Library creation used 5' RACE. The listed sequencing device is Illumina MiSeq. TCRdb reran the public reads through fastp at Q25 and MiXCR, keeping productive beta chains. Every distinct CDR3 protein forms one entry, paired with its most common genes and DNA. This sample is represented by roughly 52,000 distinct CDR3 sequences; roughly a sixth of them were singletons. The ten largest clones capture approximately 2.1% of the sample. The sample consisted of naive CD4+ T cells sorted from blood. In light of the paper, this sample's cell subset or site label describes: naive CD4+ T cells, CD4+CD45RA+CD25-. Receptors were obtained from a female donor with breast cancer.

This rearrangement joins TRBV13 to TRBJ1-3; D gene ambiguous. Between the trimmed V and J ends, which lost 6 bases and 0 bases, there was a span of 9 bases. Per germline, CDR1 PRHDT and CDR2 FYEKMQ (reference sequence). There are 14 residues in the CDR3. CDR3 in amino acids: CASRKASSGNTIYF. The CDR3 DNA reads TGTGCCAGCAGGAAAGCGTCCTCTGGAAACACCATATATTTT.

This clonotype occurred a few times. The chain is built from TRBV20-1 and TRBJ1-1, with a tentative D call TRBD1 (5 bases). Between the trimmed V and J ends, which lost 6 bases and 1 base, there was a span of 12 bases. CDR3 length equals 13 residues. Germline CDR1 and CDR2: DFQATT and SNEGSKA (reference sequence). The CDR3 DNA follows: TGCAGTGCCCTATTCGGGGGGAACACTGAAGCTTTCTTT. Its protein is CSALFGGNTEAFF.

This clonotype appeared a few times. CDR3 DNA sequence: TGTGCCAGCAGCCCACAGGGGGACAGCTCCTACAATGAGCAGTTCTTC. Translating gives CASSPQGDSSYNEQFF. The genes are TRBV7-3 and TRBJ2-1; 8 nucleotides align to TRBD1. Germline V gives CDR1 SGHTA, CDR2 FQGTGA. The CDR3 length is 16 residues. V shed 5 bases and J 0 bases; nucleotides not matched to a gene: 6.

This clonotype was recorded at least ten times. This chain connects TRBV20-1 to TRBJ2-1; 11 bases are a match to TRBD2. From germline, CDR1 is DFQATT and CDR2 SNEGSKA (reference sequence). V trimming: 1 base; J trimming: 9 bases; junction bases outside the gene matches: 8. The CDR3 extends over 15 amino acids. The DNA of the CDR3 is TGCAGTGCTAGAGCTGGGACTAGCGGTATACTTGAGCAGTTCTTC. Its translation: CSARAGTSGILEQFF.

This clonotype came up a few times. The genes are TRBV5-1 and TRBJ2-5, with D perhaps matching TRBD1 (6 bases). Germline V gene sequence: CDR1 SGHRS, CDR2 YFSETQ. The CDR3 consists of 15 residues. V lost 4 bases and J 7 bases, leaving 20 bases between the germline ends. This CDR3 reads CASSTRTGSGVTQYF. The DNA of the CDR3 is TGCGCCAGCAGCACTCGGACTGGGTCAGGGGTGACCCAGTACTTC.

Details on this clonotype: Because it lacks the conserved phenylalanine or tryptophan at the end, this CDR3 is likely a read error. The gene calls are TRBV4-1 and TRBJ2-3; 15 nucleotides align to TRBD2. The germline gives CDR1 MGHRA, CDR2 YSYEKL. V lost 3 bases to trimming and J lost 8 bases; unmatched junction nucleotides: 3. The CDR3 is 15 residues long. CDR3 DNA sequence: TGCGCCAGCAGCCAGGGACTAGCGGGAGGAGCTACGCAGTATATT. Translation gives CASSQGLAGGATQYI.